Each of the 29 T cell receptor beta chains below was sequenced from the same sample in a study of beta chain features in type 1 diabetes listed by TCRdb under 2018. Libraries were made using the immunoSEQ multiplex PCR assay. All of the isolated RNA was reverse transcribed with the High Capacity cDNA Reverse Transcription Kit, so expressed TCRB transcripts were sequenced. TCRdb obtained this table from immuneACCESS and retained in-frame rearrangements with V and J assigned. These tables miss some clones; where compared with another copy, unresolved V genes account for less than half of the shortfall, and the remainder is unexplained. The table for this sample lists 300,000 to 350,000 clones; 15% to 20% of them were counted only once. About 0.045% of the sample comes from the top ten. The specimen was naive CD4+ T cells from blood. Explained via the paper, the cell subset or site label denotes: true naive CD4+ T cells. The receptor source for this set is a woman under 30 in good health.

This clone was seen a few times. As DNA, the CDR3 is TGTGCCAGCAGTCCGGGACTTCCCACCGGGGAGCTGTTTTTT. Its translation: CASSPGLPTGELFF. The chain carries TRBV2 and TRBJ2-2, with D tentatively TRBD2 (6 bases). V lost 5 bases and J lost 4, with 11 bases in between. The germline V gene encodes CDR1 SNHLY and CDR2 FYNNEI. The CDR3 has 14 residues.

CDR3 DNA sequence: TGTGCCTGGAGTGTAGACAGGACGGGCTACACCTTC. This encodes CAWSVDRTGYTF. The chain combines TRBV30 with TRBJ1-2, with a possible D match to TRBD1 (6 bases). The CDR3 is 12 amino acids. CDR1 GTSNPN and CDR2 SVGIG come from the germline V gene (reference sequence). Trimming took off 0 bases at V and 8 bases at J, with 10 bases between the two ends.

This clone was seen a handful of times. The J gene is TRBJ2-1, the V gene TRBV18; a weak D match, TRBD1 (7 bases). Germline CDR1 and CDR2: KGHSH and LQKENI. V was clipped by 0 bases and J by 7 bases, with 13 bases between them. The CDR3 spans 15 residues. The CDR3 DNA follows: TGTGCCAGCTCACCACCGCGGGACAGCGGGAATGAGCAGTTCTTC. Residues: CASSPPRDSGNEQFF.

This clone showed up just a few times. The CDR3 region has the DNA TGTGCCAGCATTAGACTAGTAGAGACCCAGTACTTC. Residues: CASIRLVETQYF. The J gene is TRBJ2-5, the V gene TRBV2; possible D gene TRBD2, 6 bases. The V gene's germline CDR1 is SNHLY and CDR2 FYNNEI. The CDR3 is 12 residues long. With 7 bases removed from V and 4 bases from J, the gap between germline ends came to 10 bases.

This clone was seen a few times. V and J are TRBV2 and TRBJ2-3; 8 bases agree with TRBD1. The germline CDR1 and CDR2 sequences are SNHLY and FYNNEI. This CDR3 comprises 14 residues. V trimming: 6 bases; J trimming: 2 bases; junction bases outside the gene matches: 4. The DNA for the CDR3 is TGTGCCAGCAGGGTGGGACAGGACACAGATACGCAGTATTTT. Residues: CASRVGQDTDTQYF.

The chain has TRBV5-1 and TRBJ2-7; 7 bases are shared with TRBD1. V shed 2 bases, J shed 2 bases, and the junction held 4 bases outside the gene matches. The CDR3 extends over 14 amino acids. Germline V gene lookup returns CDR1 SGHRS and CDR2 YFSETQ. The CDR3 protein is CASSFRGTAYEQYF. In DNA form, the CDR3 reads TGCGCCAGCAGCTTTAGGGGGACAGCCTACGAGCAGTACTTC.

The rearrangement uses TRBV5-4 and TRBJ2-7, with 7 bases aligning to TRBD2. The CDR3 covers 13 residues. V lost 5 bases, J lost 0 bases, and 2 bases stayed unmatched. Germline V gives CDR1 SGHNT, CDR2 YYREEE (reference sequence). The CDR3 DNA sequence: TGTGCCAGCAGTGGGGGGGGCTCCTACGAGCAGTACTTC. Translated, it gives CASSGGGSYEQYF.

The rearrangement joins TRBV28 to TRBJ1-1; 8 bases align to TRBD1. V trimming: 5 bases; J trimming: 6 bases; junction bases outside the gene matches: 11. Germline loops: CDR1 MDHEN, CDR2 SYDVKM. This CDR3 spans 15 amino acids. The chain's CDR3 is CASSPPGQGWAEAFF. The CDR3 DNA reads as TGTGCCAGCAGTCCCCCCGGACAGGGCTGGGCTGAAGCTTTCTTT.

This clone was counted a few times. This rearrangement joins TRBV18 to TRBJ1-2; D not certain. Trimming pared 2 bases from V and 4 bases from J, leaving 11 bases between. This CDR3 contains 14 residues. CDR1 is KGHSH and CDR2 is LQKENI in the germline V gene. Here the CDR3 reads CASSPTVGVYGYTF. The CDR3 DNA sequence: TGTGCCAGCTCACCAACAGTGGGCGTCTATGGCTACACCTTC. Using reference TRBV18 and TRBJ1-2 for the parts outside the CDR3, the full variable domain is NAGVMQNPRHLVRRRGQEARLRCSPMKGHSHVYWYRQLPEEGLKFMVYLQKENIIDESGMPKERFSAEFPKEGPSILRIQQVVRGDSAAYFCASSPTVGVYGYTFGSGTRLTVV.

J is TRBJ2-7 and V is TRBV5-1; a weak D match, TRBD2 (6 bases). CDR3 size: 15 residues. CDR1 and CDR2 (germline): SGHRS, YFSETQ. Trimming left V 4 bases short and J 4 bases short, with 18 bases between. Here the CDR3 reads CASSPDGGVVYEQYF. CDR3 DNA sequence: TGCGCCAGCAGCCCGGACGGGGGAGTTGTGTACGAGCAGTACTTC.

Turning to this clone: This sample also contains other DNA sequences that code for the same CDR3. This chain links TRBV9 with TRBJ1-5; D not resolved. CDR3 length: 15 residues. Between the trimmed V and J ends, which lost 0 bases and 2 bases, there was a span of 9 bases. CDR1 SGDLS and CDR2 YYNGEE come from the germline V gene. The CDR3 region has the DNA TGTGCCAGCAGCGTAGGCGGAGTAGGCAATCAGCCCCAGCATTTT. This gives the protein CASSVGGVGNQPQHF.

The table lists this clone with a few counts. This chain uses TRBV5-6 with TRBJ1-6, with a tentative D call TRBD1 (5 bases). This CDR3 region has 16 residues. V lost 3 bases and J lost 1, with 11 bases in between. CDR1 SGHDT and CDR2 YYEEEE come from the germline V gene. For the CDR3, the DNA is TGTGCCAGCAGCTCCCCGGGGGGGTCCTATAATTCACCCCTCCACTTT. Amino acids: CASSSPGGSYNSPLHF.

The chain links TRBV5-6 to TRBJ2-5, with TRBD2 matching 8 bases. The CDR3 totals 16 residues. Germline values: CDR1 SGHDT, CDR2 YYEEEE. The ends lost 3 bases at V and 2 bases at J; junction bases unmatched: 9. The CDR3 DNA follows: TGTGCCAGCAGCTGGGGGGGCACTAGCGGTCAAGAGACCCAGTACTTC. It is translated as CASSWGGTSGQETQYF.

This clone was observed a handful of times. The rearrangement joins TRBV18 to TRBJ1-1, with 7 bases identical to TRBD1. The junction had 7 bases not matched to a gene; V was cut back by 3 bases and J by 0 bases. CDR3 size: 16 residues. The germline gives CDR1 KGHSH, CDR2 LQKENI. CDR3 in DNA: TGTGCCAGCTCACCTTATACTACAGGGGTGAACACTGAAGCTTTCTTT. Its translation is CASSPYTTGVNTEAFF.

This chain uses TRBV30 with TRBJ1-5; no clear D. The V gene lost 2 bases and the J gene lost 4 bases, with 9 bases spanning the gap. This CDR3 is built from 13 residues. Germline CDR1 GTSNPN, CDR2 SVGIG (reference sequence). This CDR3 is CAWSLTINQPQHF. Here the CDR3 DNA reads TGTGCCTGGAGTCTGACAATTAATCAGCCCCAGCATTTT. Full variable domain (remainder filled in from reference TRBV30 and TRBJ1-5): SQTIHQWPATLVQPVGSPLSLECTVEGTSNPNLYWYRQAAGRGLQLLFYSVGIGQISSEVPQNLSASRPQDRQFILSSKKLLLSDSGFYLCAWSLTINQPQHFGDGTRLSIL.

This clone was observed a few times. The CDR3 reads CASSPIASAGELFF. DNA for the CDR3: TGTGCCAGCTCACCAATAGCTAGCGCCGGGGAGCTGTTTTTT. The rearrangement links TRBV18 to TRBJ2-2, with TRBD2 as a possible D gene (6 bases). Trimming pared 2 bases from V and 6 bases from J, leaving 10 bases between. Germline assignment: CDR1 KGHSH and CDR2 LQKENI. The CDR3 is made up of 14 amino acids. Using reference TRBV18 and TRBJ2-2 for the parts outside the CDR3, the full variable domain is NAGVMQNPRHLVRRRGQEARLRCSPMKGHSHVYWYRQLPEEGLKFMVYLQKENIIDESGMPKERFSAEFPKEGPSILRIQQVVRGDSAAYFCASSPIASAGELFFGEGSRLTVL.

The chain recombines TRBV7-3 with TRBJ1-4, with D possibly being TRBD1 (5 bases). There are 15 residues in the CDR3. The V gene lost 5 bases and the J gene lost 5 bases, with 15 bases spanning the gap. The germline V gene has CDR1 SGHTA and CDR2 FQGTGA. DNA of the CDR3: TGTGCCAGCAGCCAGACCGGGACTGTCAATGAAAAACTGTTTTTT. Its protein is CASSQTGTVNEKLFF.

The chain uses TRBV18 and TRBJ1-3; D gene ambiguous. The CDR3 consists of 18 residues. With 3 bases removed from V and 0 bases from J, the gap between germline ends came to 18 bases. CDR1 is KGHSH, CDR2 LQKENI, per germline. CDR3 residues: CASSPQRGRVISGNTIYF. The CDR3, as DNA: TGTGCCAGCTCACCCCAGCGCGGAAGAGTGATCTCTGGAAACACCATATATTTT.

The chain employs TRBV5-1 and TRBJ2-5; 7 bases are a match to TRBD2. This CDR3 is built from 15 residues. After removal of 0 bases from V and 4 bases from J, the junction contained 6 bases not matched to a gene. Per the germline V gene, CDR1 is SGHRS and CDR2 is YFSETQ. The CDR3 loop is CASSLGVLAGETQYF. CDR3 sequence (DNA): TGCGCCAGCAGCTTGGGGGTCTTAGCGGGAGAGACCCAGTACTTC.

The rearrangement links TRBV5-1 to TRBJ2-5; TRBD2 aligns across 12 bases. Germline loops: CDR1 SGHRS, CDR2 YFSETQ. The CDR3 sequence is 17 residues long. With V trimmed by 0 bases and J by 1 base, 4 bases remained unmatched. The CDR3 spells CASSLGTSGRPQETQYF. The CDR3, as DNA: TGCGCCAGCAGCTTGGGAACTAGCGGGAGGCCCCAAGAGACCCAGTACTTC.

As DNA, the CDR3 is TGTGCCAGTAGTATAATAGCTAGCACAGATACGCAGTATTTT. It is translated as CASSIIASTDTQYF. The chain joins TRBV19 to TRBJ2-3; D not certain. V was cut by 2 bases and J by 0 bases, with 6 bases left in between. The germline CDR1 and CDR2 sequences are LNHDA and SQIVND (reference sequence). The CDR3 totals 14 residues.

The rearrangement joins TRBV30 to TRBJ2-1, with 15 bases that match TRBD2. CDR3 length equals 16 residues. CDR1 and CDR2 (germline): GTSNPN, SVGIG (reference sequence). J lost 9 bases, V lost 1 base, and 7 bases had no gene match. The CDR3 loop is CAWSAGLAGGRGEQFF. The CDR3 DNA is TGTGCCTGGAGTGCCGGACTAGCGGGGGGGCGGGGTGAGCAGTTCTTC.

The chain recombines TRBV9 with TRBJ1-6; 8 positions agree with TRBD1. CDR3 length: 15 amino acids. In germline, CDR1 is SGDLS, CDR2 YYNGEE. Trimming cost V 3 bases and J 7 bases; bases outside gene matches: 6. The CDR3 reads CASSATGALNSPLHF. The CDR3, as DNA: TGTGCCAGCAGCGCGACAGGGGCCTTAAATTCACCCCTCCACTTT.

The rearrangement joins TRBV2 to TRBJ2-3; the D gene is possibly TRBD1 (6 bases). Trimming removed 4 bases at V and 5 bases at J, with 7 bases between. The CDR3 totals 12 residues. CDR1 is SNHLY and CDR2 is FYNNEI in the germline V gene. Here the CDR3 DNA reads TGTGCCAGCAGTGTGACAGGAGATACGCAGTATTTT. Protein sequence: CASSVTGDTQYF.

This clone has more than one count but fewer than ten. The genes are TRBV4-2 and TRBJ2-1, with TRBD2 matching 7 bases. V lost 4 bases to trimming and J lost 5 bases; unmatched junction nucleotides: 14. Germline V gives CDR1 LGHNA, CDR2 YNFKEQ. CDR3 size: 17 residues. The CDR3 coding sequence is TGTGCCAGCAGCCCCTACATTCTAGCGGAGCGTGACAATGAGCAGTTCTTC. It yields the protein CASSPYILAERDNEQFF.

V and J are TRBV2 and TRBJ1-5; 8 bases align to TRBD1. The germline CDR1 and CDR2 sequences are SNHLY and FYNNEI. The trim removed 7 bases at V and 6 bases at J, leaving 11 bases unmatched. The CDR3 is 15 amino acids. CDR3 in amino acids: CASTDLGQGGQPQHF. CDR3 DNA: TGTGCCAGCACTGACTTAGGACAGGGAGGTCAGCCCCAGCATTTT.

The chain joins TRBV30 to TRBJ1-2; maybe TRBD1 (6 bases). This CDR3 comprises 16 residues. Germline lookup yields CDR1 GTSNPN and CDR2 SVGIG (reference sequence). V was trimmed by 4 bases and J by 4 bases, leaving 22 bases between them. The CDR3 DNA reads TGTGCCTGGACGTCGGGGACAAGGAAGACTTTCTATGGCTACACCTTC. Amino acids: CAWTSGTRKTFYGYTF.

The table lists this clone with a few counts. The CDR3 nucleotides read TGTGCCAGCAGCCCGGACGGGATGGGTAACACTGAAGCTTTCTTT. This gives the protein CASSPDGMGNTEAFF. The gene calls are TRBV5-6 and TRBJ1-1, with no clear D. V gave up 4 bases and J gave up 2 bases, with 15 bases separating them. The V gene's germline CDR1 is SGHDT and CDR2 YYEEEE. CDR3 length equals 15 residues.

This clone was observed once. The chain combines TRBV5-1 with TRBJ2-1, with D maybe TRBD2 (6 bases). The CDR3 extends over 16 amino acids. Trimming stripped 0 bases from V and 4 bases from J, with 14 bases between. Looked up from germline, CDR1 is SGHRS and CDR2 is YFSETQ. The chain's CDR3 is CASSLEGGKSYNEQFF. The CDR3 coding sequence is TGCGCCAGCAGCTTGGAGGGAGGAAAATCTTACAATGAGCAGTTCTTC. The whole variable domain, remainder taken from reference TRBV5-1 and TRBJ2-1, is KAGVTQTPRYLIKTRGQQVTLSCSPISGHRSVSWYQQTPGQGLQFLFEYFSETQRNKGNFPGRFSGRQFSNSRSEMNVSTLELGDSALYLCASSLEGGKSYNEQFFGPGTRLTVL.